This entry lists 13 T cell receptor beta chains sequenced from one sample in a study of shared clonotypes between healthy human individuals. TCRdb's copy holds only in-frame clones and misses some; the assay was immunoSEQ multiplex PCR. The sample includes millions of clones, about 95% of them seen just once. Naive-designated CD8 cells lacked CD45RO, were positively enriched for CCR7, and omitted terminally differentiated effector memory CD45RA+ cells. Input material: naive CD8+ T cells sorted from blood. The receptors shown here come from a man aged 18 to 29 in good health.

The rearrangement joins TRBV5-1 to TRBJ2-3; 12 nucleotides agree with TRBD2. The germline V gene encodes CDR1 SGHRS and CDR2 YFSETQ. This CDR3 is 16 amino acids long. J was trimmed by 4 bases and V by 0 bases; bases with no gene match: 3. CDR3 sequence: CASSLVPSGRADTQYF. CDR3 in DNA: TGCGCCAGCAGCTTGGTACCTAGCGGGAGGGCAGATACGCAGTATTTT. The whole variable domain, filled in from reference TRBV5-1 and TRBJ2-3, reads KAGVTQTPRYLIKTRGQQVTLSCSPISGHRSVSWYQQTPGQGLQFLFEYFSETQRNKGNFPGRFSGRQFSNSRSEMNVSTLELGDSALYLCASSLVPSGRADTQYFGPGTRLTVL.

Regarding this clone: The same CDR3 arises from other DNA sequences in this sample as well. This CDR3 is CASSPGGLAAYEQYF. The CDR3 bases are TGTGCCAGCAGCCCGGGGGGACTAGCGGCCTACGAGCAGTACTTC. This sequence joins TRBV5-6 and TRBJ2-7, with TRBD2 matching over 11 bases. The CDR3 contains 15 residues. Germline V gene data show CDR1 as SGHDT and CDR2 as YYEEEE. V lost 4 bases and J lost 2; bases outside the gene matches: 5.

V and J are TRBV27 and TRBJ1-1, with D tentatively TRBD1 (6 bases). The length of the CDR3 is 18 residues. From germline, CDR1 is MNHEY and CDR2 SMNVEV (reference sequence). The germline V and J ends were trimmed by 6 bases and 1 base, with 24 bases remaining between them. The CDR3 sequence is CASSHITPSGASNTEAFF. The CDR3, as DNA: TGTGCCAGCAGCCACATTACTCCCTCGGGGGCCTCGAACACTGAAGCTTTCTTT.

The genes are TRBV7-9 and TRBJ1-2; TRBD1 agrees at 7 bases. Germline V gene lookup returns CDR1 SEHNR and CDR2 FQNEAQ (reference sequence). V was clipped by 1 base and J by 3 bases; unmatched bases: 8. The CDR3 spans 16 residues. CDR3 in DNA: TGTGCCAGCAGCTTAGGGGCCCAGGGGGGTTACTATGGCTACACCTTC. As protein: CASSLGAQGGYYGYTF.

The rearrangement links TRBV7-8 to TRBJ1-2; D unresolved. V was shortened by 6 bases and J by 13 bases, with 15 bases between the two germline ends. Germline lookup yields CDR1 SGHVS and CDR2 FQNEAQ. The CDR3 totals 11 residues. For the CDR3, the DNA is TGTGCCAGCAGGGATTCTGGGCTCAGCACCTTC. Amino acids: CASRDSGLSTF. The entire variable domain, with the rest obtained from reference TRBV7-8 and TRBJ1-2, is as follows: GAGVSQSPRYKVAKRGQDVALRCDPISGHVSLFWYQQALGQGPEFLTYFQNEAQLDKSGLPSDRFFAERPEGSVSTLKIQRTQQEDSAVYLCASRDSGLSTFGSGTRLTVV.

This clone showed up just a few times. The chain joins TRBV28 to TRBJ1-2, with 7 positions matching TRBD1. Germline V CDR1 and CDR2: MDHEN, SYDVKM. The V and J ends lost 6 bases and 1 base, in that order; junction bases with no gene match: 2. This CDR3 has 13 amino acids. The CDR3 region is CASRTGVNYGYTF. The CDR3, as DNA: TGTGCCAGCAGAACAGGGGTTAACTATGGCTACACCTTC.

The rearrangement uses TRBV30 and TRBJ2-3; D possibly corresponds to TRBD2 (5 bases). Germline V CDR1 and CDR2: GTSNPN, SVGIG (reference sequence). The CDR3 loop spans 15 amino acids. The ends were cut back, 2 bases at V and 6 bases at J, with 18 bases in the middle. The CDR3 spells CAWSPTSLASDTQYF. The CDR3, as DNA: TGTGCCTGGAGTCCCACGTCGCTAGCTTCCGATACGCAGTATTTT.

This sequence joins TRBV13 and TRBJ2-2; 10 nucleotides agree with TRBD2. The CDR3 extends over 16 amino acids. Germline V CDR1 and CDR2: PRHDT, FYEKMQ (reference sequence). The trim removed 4 bases at V and 4 bases at J, leaving 6 bases unmatched. The CDR3 region is CASSWGLARPTGELFF. The CDR3 DNA follows: TGTGCCAGCAGCTGGGGACTAGCGCGGCCCACCGGGGAGCTGTTTTTT.

This chain joins TRBV28 and TRBJ2-3; tentatively, D is TRBD1 (6 bases). In germline, CDR1 is MDHEN, CDR2 SYDVKM. V lost 0 bases and J 1 base, leaving 11 bases between the germline ends. There are 16 residues in the CDR3. CDR3 in amino acids: CASSLWMGAGTDTQYF. In DNA, the CDR3 is TGTGCCAGCAGTTTATGGATGGGGGCCGGCACAGATACGCAGTATTTT.

Notes on this clone: Other nucleotide sequences from this sample produce the same CDR3. CDR3 sequence reads: CASSLEGNEQFF. CDR3 DNA: TGTGCCAGCAGCTTAGAAGGAAATGAGCAGTTCTTC. J is TRBJ2-1 and V is TRBV7-6; no reliable D call. Germline CDR1 is SGHVS and CDR2 is FNYEAQ. The V end was cut by 1 base, the J end by 7 bases, with 5 bases between. The CDR3 extends over 12 amino acids.

In the case of this clone: This specimen includes other DNA sequences encoding the same CDR3. This chain connects TRBV4-1 to TRBJ2-1; weak D call: TRBD2 (6 bases). Trimming took 0 bases from V and 2 from J, leaving 8 bases between them. The CDR3 covers 15 residues. From germline, CDR1 is MGHRA and CDR2 YSYEKL. The CDR3 DNA sequence: TGCGCCAGCAGCCAAGATGGAGGGGCCTACAATGAGCAGTTCTTC. Its translation: CASSQDGGAYNEQFF.

V usage is TRBV7-9 and J usage is TRBJ2-7; D unresolved. Germline CDR1 and CDR2: SEHNR and FQNEAQ (reference sequence). The V end was cut by 4 bases, the J end by 0 bases, with 19 bases between. The CDR3 is 17 amino acids. The CDR3 region has the DNA TGTGCCAGCAGCTCCCCCCCAGGTGCAGCCTACTCCTACGAGCAGTACTTC. Translating it yields CASSSPPGAAYSYEQYF.

This clone has only one observation. The rearrangement joins TRBV7-8 to TRBJ1-1; D possibly corresponds to TRBD1 (5 bases). V lost 6 bases to trimming and J lost 3 bases, with 17 bases between them. CDR1 SGHVS and CDR2 FQNEAQ come from the germline V gene. The CDR3 length is 15 residues. CDR3 sequence (DNA): TGTGCCAGCAGTCAGAGCGGGGGAAAGGACACTGAAGCTTTCTTT. It encodes CASSQSGGKDTEAFF.